Listed below are T cell receptor beta chains from one sample, sequenced in a study of blood T cell repertoires in COVID-19. Assay: immunoSEQ multiplex PCR; the TCRdb copy retains only in-frame clones and omits some. The data contain 25,000 to 35,000 clones, 55% to 75% of them singletons. Sequenced: peripheral blood. These receptors all stem from a boy younger than 10 with active or convalescent COVID-19. The CDR3 runs from the conserved cysteine through the conserved F or W. A D gene is named only where the DNA matches it firmly. Clone size is given for some rows only: seen once, a few or many times, or a class if the clone is expanded.

TRBJ2-2	TRBV28	NA	TRBD2	CASRPTRDGRPGELFF	TGTGCCAGCAGACCCACGAGGGACGGGAGGCCCGGGGAGCTGTTTTTT
TRBJ1-3	TRBV19	few	TRBD1	CASSILGQGLAGNTIYF	TGTGCCAGTAGTATCTTGGGACAGGGTCTCGCTGGAAACACCATATATTTT
TRBJ2-1	TRBV29-1	NA	NA	CSVERHNEQFF	TGCAGCGTTGAGAGGCACAATGAGCAGTTCTTC
TRBJ2-5	TRBV7-7	NA	TRBD1	CASSSGGSNQETQYF	TGTGCTAGCAGCTCAGGGGGCTCAAACCAAGAGACCCAGTACTTC
TRBJ2-7	TRBV19	NA	NA	CASSVYYGYSVNF	TGTGCCAGTAGCGTATACTACGGGTATTCAGTGAACTTC
TRBJ2-7	TRBV6-6	NA	TRBD2	CASSTGTRGTYEQYF	TGTGCCAGCAGTACCGGGACTAGAGGGACCTACGAGCAGTACTTC
TRBJ1-1	TRBV4-1	NA	NA	CASSQDKGTSNTEAFF	TGCGCCAGCAGCCAAGATAAGGGGACTTCAAACACTGAAGCTTTCTTT
TRBJ1-1	TRBV19	NA	NA	CASSHTGSRGTEAFF	TGTGCCAGTAGTCACACAGGGTCTAGAGGGACTGAAGCTTTCTTT
TRBJ2-3	TRBV7-2	few	TRBD2	CASSPTSGRSDTQYF	TGTGCCAGCAGCCCAACTAGCGGGAGATCAGATACGCAGTATTTT
TRBJ2-1	TRBV28	NA	TRBD2	CASLAGGAYNEQFF	TGTGCCAGTCTAGCGGGAGGCGCCTACAATGAGCAGTTCTTC
TRBJ1-5	TRBV18	once	NA	CASSPGSQPQHF	TGTGCCAGCTCACCAGGCAGTCAGCCCCAGCATTTT
TRBJ2-2	TRBV5-4	NA	NA	CASSPVKNTGELFF	TGTGCCAGCAGTCCCGTTAAGAACACCGGGGAGCTGTTTTTT
TRBJ1-4	TRBV28	NA	NA	CASSFPRTPRDEKLFF	TGTGCCAGCAGTTTCCCCCGGACCCCGAGGGATGAAAAACTGTTTTTT
TRBJ2-4	TRBV6-5	NA	NA	CASGPQQDIQYF	TGTGCCAGCGGGCCCCAACAGGACATTCAGTACTTC
TRBJ1-2	TRBV19	NA	TRBD1	CASSSGDRGSSDGYTF	TGTGCCAGTAGTAGTGGGGACAGGGGATCCAGCGATGGCTACACCTTC
TRBJ2-1	TRBV20-1	NA	NA	CSVYRNNEQFF	TGCAGTGTCTACAGGAACAATGAGCAGTTCTTC
TRBJ1-1	TRBV2	NA	TRBD1	CASSQEQGFTEAFF	TGTGCCAGCAGTCAAGAACAGGGGTTCACTGAAGCTTTCTTT